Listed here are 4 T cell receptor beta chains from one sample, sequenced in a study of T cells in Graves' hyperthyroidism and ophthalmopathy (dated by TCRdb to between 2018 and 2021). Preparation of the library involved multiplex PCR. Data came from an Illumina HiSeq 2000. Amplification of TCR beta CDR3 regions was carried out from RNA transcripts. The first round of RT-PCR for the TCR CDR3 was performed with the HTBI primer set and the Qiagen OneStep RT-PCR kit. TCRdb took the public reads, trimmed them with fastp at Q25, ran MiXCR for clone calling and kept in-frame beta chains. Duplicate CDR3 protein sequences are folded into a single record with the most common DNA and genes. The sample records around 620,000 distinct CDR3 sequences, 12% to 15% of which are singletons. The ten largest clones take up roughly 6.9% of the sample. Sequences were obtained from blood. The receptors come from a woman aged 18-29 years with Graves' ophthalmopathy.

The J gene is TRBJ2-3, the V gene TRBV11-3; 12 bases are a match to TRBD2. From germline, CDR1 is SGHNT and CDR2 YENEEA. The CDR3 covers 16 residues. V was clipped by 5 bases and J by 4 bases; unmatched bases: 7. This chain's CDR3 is CASSPRLAGDADTQYF. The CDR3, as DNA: TGTGCCAGCAGCCCCAGACTAGCGGGAGACGCAGATACGCAGTATTTT.

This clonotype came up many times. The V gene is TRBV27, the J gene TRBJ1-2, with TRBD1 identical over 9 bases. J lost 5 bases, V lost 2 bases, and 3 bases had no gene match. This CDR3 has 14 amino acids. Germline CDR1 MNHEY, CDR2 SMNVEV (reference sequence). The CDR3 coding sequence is TGTGCCAGCAGTTTAGGGACAGGGCGGTATGGCTACACCTTC. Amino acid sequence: CASSLGTGRYGYTF.

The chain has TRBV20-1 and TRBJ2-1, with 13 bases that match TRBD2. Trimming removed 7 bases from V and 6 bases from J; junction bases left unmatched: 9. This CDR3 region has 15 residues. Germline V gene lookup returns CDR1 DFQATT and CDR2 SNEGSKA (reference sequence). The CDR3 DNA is TGCAGTGTCGGGACTAGCGGGATAGGTGGCAATGAGCAGTTCTTC. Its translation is CSVGTSGIGGNEQFF.

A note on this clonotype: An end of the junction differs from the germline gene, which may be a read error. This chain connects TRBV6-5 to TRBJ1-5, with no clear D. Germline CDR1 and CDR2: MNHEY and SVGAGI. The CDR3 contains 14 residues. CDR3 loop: CASSYSTGHQPQHF. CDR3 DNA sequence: TGTGCCAGCAGTTACTCGACGGGCCATCAACCCCAGCATTTT.